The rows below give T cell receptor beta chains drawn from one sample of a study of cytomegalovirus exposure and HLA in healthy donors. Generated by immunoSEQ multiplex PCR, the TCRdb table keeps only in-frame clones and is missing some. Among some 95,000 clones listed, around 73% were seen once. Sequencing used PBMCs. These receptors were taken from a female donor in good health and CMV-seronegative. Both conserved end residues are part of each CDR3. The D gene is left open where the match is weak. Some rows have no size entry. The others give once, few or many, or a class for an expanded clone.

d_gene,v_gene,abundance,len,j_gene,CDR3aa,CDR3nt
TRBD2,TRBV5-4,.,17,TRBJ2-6,CASTISGSRSGANVLTF,TGTGCCAGCACCATTAGCGGGAGTAGGTCTGGGGCCAACGTCCTGACTTTC
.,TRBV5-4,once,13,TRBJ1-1,CASSLSGTAEAFF,TGTGCCAGCAGCTTGTCGGGTACCGCTGAAGCTTTCTTT
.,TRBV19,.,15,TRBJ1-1,CASSIEGQSTTEAFF,TGTGCCAGTAGTATCGAAGGACAGAGCACCACTGAAGCTTTCTTT
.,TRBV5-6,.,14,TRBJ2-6,CASRRVSGANVLTF,TGTGCCAGCAGGAGGGTATCTGGGGCCAACGTCCTGACTTTC
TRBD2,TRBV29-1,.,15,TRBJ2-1,CSVLIAGGSYNEQFF,TGCAGCGTTCTTATAGCGGGAGGGTCTTACAATGAGCAGTTCTTC
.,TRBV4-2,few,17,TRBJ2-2,CASSQEGPGGTTGELFF,TGTGCCAGCAGCCAAGAGGGGCCAGGCGGGACCACCGGGGAGCTGTTTTTT
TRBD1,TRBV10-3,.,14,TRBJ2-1,CAISGRQGNNEQFF,TGTGCCATCAGTGGGAGACAGGGCAACAATGAGCAGTTCTTC
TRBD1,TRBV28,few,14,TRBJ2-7,CASGTGGSYYEQYF,TGTGCCAGCGGAACAGGGGGCTCCTACTACGAGCAGTACTTC
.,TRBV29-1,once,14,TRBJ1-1,CSVELRVRYTEAFF,TGCAGCGTTGAACTCAGGGTTCGGTACACTGAAGCTTTCTTT
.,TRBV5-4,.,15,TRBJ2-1,CASSLVASSYNEQFF,TGTGCCAGCAGCTTGGTAGCAAGCTCCTACAATGAGCAGTTCTTC
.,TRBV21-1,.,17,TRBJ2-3,CASSKGLAGASTDTQYF,TGTGCCAGCAGCAAGGGACTAGCGGGGGCAAGCACAGATACGCAGTATTTT
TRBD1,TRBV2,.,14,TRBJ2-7,CASAPGTGVYEQYF,TGTGCCAGCGCCCCCGGGACAGGGGTTTACGAGCAGTACTTC
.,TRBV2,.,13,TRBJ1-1,CASRRYSGLEAFF,TGTGCCAGCAGGCGCTACAGCGGACTTGAAGCTTTCTTT
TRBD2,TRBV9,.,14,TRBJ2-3,CASSVTSGTDTQYF,TGTGCCAGCAGCGTTACTAGCGGCACAGATACGCAGTATTTT
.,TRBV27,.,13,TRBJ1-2,CASSFYPGNGYTF,TGTGCCAGCAGTTTCTACCCAGGGAATGGCTACACCTTC
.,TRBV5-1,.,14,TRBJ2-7,CASSLATSGYEQYF,TGCGCCAGCAGCTTGGCCACTTCGGGGTACGAGCAGTACTTC
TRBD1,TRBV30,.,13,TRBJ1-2,CAWWDRDNYGYTF,TGTGCCTGGTGGGACAGGGATAACTATGGCTACACCTTC
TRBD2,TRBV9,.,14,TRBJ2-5,CASSVSGGKETQYF,TGTGCCAGCAGCGTTAGCGGGGGGAAAGAGACCCAGTACTTC